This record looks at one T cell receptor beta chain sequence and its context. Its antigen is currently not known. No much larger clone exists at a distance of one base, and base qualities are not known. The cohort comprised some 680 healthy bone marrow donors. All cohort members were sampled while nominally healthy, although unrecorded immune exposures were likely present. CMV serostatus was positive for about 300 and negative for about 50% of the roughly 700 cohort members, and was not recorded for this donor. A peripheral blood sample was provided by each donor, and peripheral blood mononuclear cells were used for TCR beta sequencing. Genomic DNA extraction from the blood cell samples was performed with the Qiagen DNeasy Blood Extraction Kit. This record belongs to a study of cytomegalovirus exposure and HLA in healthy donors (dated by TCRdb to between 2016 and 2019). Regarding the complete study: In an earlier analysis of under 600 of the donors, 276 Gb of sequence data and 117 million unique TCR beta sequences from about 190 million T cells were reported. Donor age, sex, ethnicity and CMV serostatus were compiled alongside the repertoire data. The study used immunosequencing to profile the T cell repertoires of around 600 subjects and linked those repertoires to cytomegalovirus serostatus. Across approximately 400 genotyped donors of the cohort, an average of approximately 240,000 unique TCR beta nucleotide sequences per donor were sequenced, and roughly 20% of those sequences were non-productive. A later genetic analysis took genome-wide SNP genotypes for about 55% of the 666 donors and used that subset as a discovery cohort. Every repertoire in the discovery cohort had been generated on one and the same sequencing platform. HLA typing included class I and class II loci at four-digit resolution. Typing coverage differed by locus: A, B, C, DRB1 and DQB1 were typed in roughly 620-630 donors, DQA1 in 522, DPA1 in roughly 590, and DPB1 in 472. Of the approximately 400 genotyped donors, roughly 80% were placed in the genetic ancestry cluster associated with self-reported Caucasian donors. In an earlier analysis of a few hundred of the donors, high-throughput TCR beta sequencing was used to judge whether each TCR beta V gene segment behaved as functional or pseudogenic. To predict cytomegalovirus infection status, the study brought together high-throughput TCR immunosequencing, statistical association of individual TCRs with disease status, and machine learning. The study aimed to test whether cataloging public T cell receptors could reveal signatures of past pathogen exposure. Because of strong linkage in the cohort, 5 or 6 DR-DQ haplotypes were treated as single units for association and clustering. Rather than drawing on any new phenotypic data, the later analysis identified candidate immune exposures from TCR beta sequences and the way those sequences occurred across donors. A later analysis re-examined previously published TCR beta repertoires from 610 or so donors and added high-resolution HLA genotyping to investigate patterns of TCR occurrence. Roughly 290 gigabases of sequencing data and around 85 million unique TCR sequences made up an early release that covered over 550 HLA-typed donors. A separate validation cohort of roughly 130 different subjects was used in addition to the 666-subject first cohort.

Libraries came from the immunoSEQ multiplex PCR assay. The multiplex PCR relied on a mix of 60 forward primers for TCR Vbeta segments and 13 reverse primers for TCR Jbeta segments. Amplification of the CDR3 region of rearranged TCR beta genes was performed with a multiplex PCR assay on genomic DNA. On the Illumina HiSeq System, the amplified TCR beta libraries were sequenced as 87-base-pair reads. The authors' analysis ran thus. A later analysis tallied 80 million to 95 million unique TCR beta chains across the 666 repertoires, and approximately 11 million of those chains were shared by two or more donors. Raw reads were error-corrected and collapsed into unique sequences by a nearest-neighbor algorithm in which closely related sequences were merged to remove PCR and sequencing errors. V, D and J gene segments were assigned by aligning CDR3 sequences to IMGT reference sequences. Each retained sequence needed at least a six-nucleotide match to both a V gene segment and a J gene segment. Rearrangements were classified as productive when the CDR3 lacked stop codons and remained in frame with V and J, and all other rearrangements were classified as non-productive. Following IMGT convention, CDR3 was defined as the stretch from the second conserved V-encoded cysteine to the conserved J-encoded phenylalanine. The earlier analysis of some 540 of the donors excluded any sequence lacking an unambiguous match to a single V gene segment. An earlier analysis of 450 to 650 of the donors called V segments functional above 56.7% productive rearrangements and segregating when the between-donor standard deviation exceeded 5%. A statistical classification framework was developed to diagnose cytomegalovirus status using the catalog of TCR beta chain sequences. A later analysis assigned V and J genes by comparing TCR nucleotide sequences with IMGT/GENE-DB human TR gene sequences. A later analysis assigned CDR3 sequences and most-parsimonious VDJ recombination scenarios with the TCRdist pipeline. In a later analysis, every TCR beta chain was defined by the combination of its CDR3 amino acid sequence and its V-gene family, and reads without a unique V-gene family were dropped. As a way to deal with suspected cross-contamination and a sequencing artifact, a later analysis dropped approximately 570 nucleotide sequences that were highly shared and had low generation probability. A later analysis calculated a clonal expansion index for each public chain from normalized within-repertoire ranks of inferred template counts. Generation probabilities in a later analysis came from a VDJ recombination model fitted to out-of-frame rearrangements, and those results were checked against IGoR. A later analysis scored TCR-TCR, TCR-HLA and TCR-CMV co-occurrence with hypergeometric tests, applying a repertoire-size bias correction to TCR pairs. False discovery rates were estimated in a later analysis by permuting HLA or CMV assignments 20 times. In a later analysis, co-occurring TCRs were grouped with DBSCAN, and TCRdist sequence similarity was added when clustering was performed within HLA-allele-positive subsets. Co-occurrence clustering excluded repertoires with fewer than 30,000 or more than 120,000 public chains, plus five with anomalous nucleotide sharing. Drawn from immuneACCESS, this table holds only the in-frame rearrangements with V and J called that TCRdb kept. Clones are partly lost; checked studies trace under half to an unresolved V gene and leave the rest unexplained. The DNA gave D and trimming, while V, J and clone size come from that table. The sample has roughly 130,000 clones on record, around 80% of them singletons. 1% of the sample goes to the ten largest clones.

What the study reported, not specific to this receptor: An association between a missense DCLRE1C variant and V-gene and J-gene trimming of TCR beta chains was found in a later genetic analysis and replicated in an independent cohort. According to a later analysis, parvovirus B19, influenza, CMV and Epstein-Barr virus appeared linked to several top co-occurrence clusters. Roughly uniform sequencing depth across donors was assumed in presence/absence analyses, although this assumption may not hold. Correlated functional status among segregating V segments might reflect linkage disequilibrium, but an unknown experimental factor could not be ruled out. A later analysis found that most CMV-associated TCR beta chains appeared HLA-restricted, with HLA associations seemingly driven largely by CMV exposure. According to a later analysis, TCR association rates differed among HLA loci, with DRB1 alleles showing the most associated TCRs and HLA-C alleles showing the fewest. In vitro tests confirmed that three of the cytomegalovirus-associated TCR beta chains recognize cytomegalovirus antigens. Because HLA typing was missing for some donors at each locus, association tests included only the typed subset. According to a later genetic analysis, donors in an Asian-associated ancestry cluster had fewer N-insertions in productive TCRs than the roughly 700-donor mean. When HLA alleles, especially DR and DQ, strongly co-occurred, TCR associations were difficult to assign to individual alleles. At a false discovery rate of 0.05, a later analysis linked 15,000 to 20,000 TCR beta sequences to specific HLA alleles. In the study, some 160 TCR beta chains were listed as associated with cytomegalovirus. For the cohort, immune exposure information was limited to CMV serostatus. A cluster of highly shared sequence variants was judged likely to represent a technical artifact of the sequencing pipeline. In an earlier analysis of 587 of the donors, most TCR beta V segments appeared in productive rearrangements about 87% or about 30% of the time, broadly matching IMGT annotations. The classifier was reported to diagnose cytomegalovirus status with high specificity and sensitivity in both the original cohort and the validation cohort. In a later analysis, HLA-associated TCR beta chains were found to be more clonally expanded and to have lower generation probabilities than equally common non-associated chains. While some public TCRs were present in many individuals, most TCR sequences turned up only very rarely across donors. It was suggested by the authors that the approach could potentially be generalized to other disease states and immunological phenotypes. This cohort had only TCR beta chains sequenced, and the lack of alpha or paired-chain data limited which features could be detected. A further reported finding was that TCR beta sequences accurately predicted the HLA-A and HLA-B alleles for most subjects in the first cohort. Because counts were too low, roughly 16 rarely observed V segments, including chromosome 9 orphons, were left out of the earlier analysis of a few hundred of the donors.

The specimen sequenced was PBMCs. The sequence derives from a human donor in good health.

The CDR3 corresponds to CASSLQDSTDTQYF. The DNA is as follows: TGTGCCAGCAGCCTTCAGGATAGCACAGATACGCAGTATTTT. The sequence joins TRBV11-3 to TRBJ2-3; a confident D gene designation cannot be given. V is clipped by 5 bases and J by 0 bases, and the sequence between their germline boundaries is 9 bases long. The CDR3 holds 14 amino acids from the cysteine to the phenylalanine. CDR3 DNA only is kept here, 42 bases in frame from base 1. Per the germline V gene, SGHNT is the CDR1 and YENEEA is the CDR2.